One and the same sample provided the 14 T cell receptor beta chains below, sequenced in a study of cytomegalovirus exposure and HLA in healthy donors. Primers for the PCR totalled 60 Vbeta and 13 Jbeta. Some clones are missing from TCRdb's copy, which holds only in-frame ones; the method was immunoSEQ multiplex PCR. The table shows about 170,000 clones, with under 80% occurring only once. The specimen sequenced was PBMCs. The receptor source for this set is a man aged 40-49 years in good health and CMV-seronegative.

This clone was seen a few times. The DNA for the CDR3 is TGCGCCAGCAGCCTGGGCACCACAGGTTACACGAACACCGGGGAGCTGTTTTTT. This translates into CASSLGTTGYTNTGELFF. The chain joins TRBV5-1 to TRBJ2-2; weak D call: TRBD1 (5 bases). The germline V gene encodes CDR1 SGHRS and CDR2 YFSETQ. V was cut by 4 bases and J by 0 bases, with 19 bases left in between. The CDR3 contains 18 residues.

The rearrangement links TRBV7-2 to TRBJ2-7; the D gene is possibly TRBD1 (6 bases). V was pared by 5 bases and J by 5 bases, with 16 bases between. CDR3 length equals 14 residues. Per the germline V gene, CDR1 is SGHTA and CDR2 is FQGNSA. CDR3 loop: CASSHRVPADEQYF. The CDR3 DNA reads TGTGCCAGCAGCCACAGGGTTCCCGCGGACGAGCAGTACTTC.

This rearrangement joins TRBV27 to TRBJ2-3; 7 nucleotides match TRBD2. In germline, CDR1 is MNHEY, CDR2 SMNVEV (reference sequence). Losses at the gene ends were 5 bases for V and 2 bases for J; bases not matched to a gene: 10. This CDR3 has 16 residues. The CDR3 coding sequence is TGTGCCAGCAGTCCCTATCTAGCGGCCAACACAGATACGCAGTATTTT. This codes for CASSPYLAANTDTQYF.

This clone was detected only a few times. The chain combines TRBV4-2 with TRBJ1-1, with 10 bases that match TRBD1. There are 14 residues in the CDR3. The V gene's germline CDR1 is LGHNA and CDR2 YNFKEQ. Trimming cost V 3 bases and J 7 bases; bases outside gene matches: 5. CDR3 bases: TGTGCCAGCAGCCAGCGGGGACAGGGGAATGAAGCTTTCTTT. Its protein is CASSQRGQGNEAFF.

This clone was seen a handful of times. V and J are TRBV27 and TRBJ2-7, with D possibly matching TRBD1 (6 bases). In germline, CDR1 is MNHEY, CDR2 SMNVEV (reference sequence). Trimming took 2 bases from V and 0 from J, leaving 14 bases between them. The CDR3 runs to 16 residues. CDR3 DNA: TGTGCCAGCAGTTTAGACCGGGACATAAGCTCCTACGAGCAGTACTTC. Translated: CASSLDRDISSYEQYF.

Details on this clone: The junction and the germline gene differ at one end; a read error may be behind it. The chain is built from TRBV27 and TRBJ1-4, with a possible D match to TRBD1 (6 bases). Germline CDR1 reads MNHEY; CDR2 reads SMNVEV (reference sequence). CDR3 length equals 14 residues. DNA for the CDR3: TGTTCCAGCGGCCTCAGGGGAGTGTGGGAAAAACTGTTTTTT. Translated, it gives CSSGLRGVWEKLFF.

This chain joins TRBV5-1 and TRBJ2-7; 8 positions match TRBD2. In germline, CDR1 is SGHRS, CDR2 YFSETQ. With 0 bases clipped from V and 7 bases from J, the junction kept 9 bases outside the gene matches. The length of the CDR3 is 15 residues. The CDR3 bases are TGCGCCAGCAGCTTGGCCGGGACTAGGAGTGGAGAGCAGTACTTC. Translated, it gives CASSLAGTRSGEQYF.

This chain links TRBV5-6 with TRBJ1-2; possibly TRBD1 for D (6 bases). The CDR3 spans 15 residues. Germline-derived CDR1 and CDR2 are SGHDT and YYEEEE. The V and J ends lost 0 bases and 8 bases respectively, with 17 bases between them. The CDR3 DNA reads as TGTGCCAGCAGCTTGGCGGCAGGGGTTCGTGAAGGCTACACCTTC. Translating gives CASSLAAGVREGYTF.

The chain couples TRBV2 to TRBJ2-1, with 10 nucleotides matching TRBD1. Germline CDR1 is SNHLY and CDR2 is FYNNEI. Losses at the gene ends were 8 bases for V and 6 bases for J; bases not matched to a gene: 7. The CDR3 runs to 14 residues. CDR3 bases: TGTGCCAGCGGAAGGGACAGGGGAATCAATGAGCAGTTCTTC. Translated: CASGRDRGINEQFF.

The J gene is TRBJ1-2, the V gene TRBV7-9; 8 positions agree with TRBD1. This CDR3 has 13 residues. Unmatched junction bases numbered 3, after V lost 6 bases and J lost 3 bases. Germline V gene lookup returns CDR1 SEHNR and CDR2 FQNEAQ (reference sequence). Here the CDR3 DNA reads TGTGCCAGCAGGCAGGGGGCTGACTATGGCTACACCTTC. Translating it yields CASRQGADYGYTF. The entire variable domain, with the rest obtained from reference TRBV7-9 and TRBJ1-2, is as follows: DTGVSQNPRHKITKRGQNVTFRCDPISEHNRLYWYRQTLGQGPEFLTYFQNEAQLEKSRLLSDRFSAERPKGSFSTLEIQRTEQGDSAMYLCASRQGADYGYTFGSGTRLTVV.

This clone has a single count. The chain combines TRBV29-1 with TRBJ1-1; D might be TRBD1 (6 bases). V was clipped by 6 bases and J by 5 bases, with 13 bases between them. CDR1 is SQVTM and CDR2 is ANQGSEA in the germline V gene. This CDR3 contains 12 residues. CDR3 sequence reads: CSVSDSPTEAFF. The CDR3 DNA sequence: TGCAGCGTATCGGACAGCCCGACTGAAGCTTTCTTT. Looking up the rest from reference TRBV29-1 and TRBJ1-1 gives the full variable domain: SAVISQKPSRDICQRGTSLTIQCQVDSQVTMMFWYRQQPGQSLTLIATANQGSEATYESGFVIDKFPISRPNLTFSTLTVSNMSPEDSSIYLCSVSDSPTEAFFGQGTRLTVV.

The chain recombines TRBV7-2 with TRBJ2-7; 14 bases align to TRBD2. Germline CDR1 and CDR2: SGHTA and FQGNSA. CDR3 size: 15 residues. Germline trimming cut 1 base from V and 5 bases from J; bases unmatched to any gene: 1. The CDR3: CASSLGGLAGDEQYF. The CDR3 nucleotides read TGTGCCAGCAGCTTAGGGGGACTAGCGGGAGACGAGCAGTACTTC. Complete variable domain (other parts from reference TRBV7-2 and TRBJ2-7): GAGVSQSPSNKVTEKGKDVELRCDPISGHTALYWYRQSLGQGLEFLIYFQGNSAPDKSGLPSDRFSAERTGGSVSTLTIQRTQQEDSAVYLCASSLGGLAGDEQYFGPGTRLTVT.

V gene TRBV7-9 combines with J gene TRBJ2-2, with a weak D call TRBD2 (7 bases). V was shortened by 2 bases and J by 4 bases, with 14 bases between the two germline ends. The germline gives CDR1 SEHNR, CDR2 FQNEAQ (reference sequence). This CDR3 contains 16 residues. In DNA form, the CDR3 reads TGTGCCAGCAGCTTAAGTAGGGGGACTATCACCGGGGAGCTGTTTTTT. As protein: CASSLSRGTITGELFF.

The J gene is TRBJ2-7, the V gene TRBV7-2; 7 nucleotides match TRBD1. Trimming cost V 4 bases and J 0 bases; bases outside gene matches: 3. Germline CDR1 reads SGHTA; CDR2 reads FQGNSA. The CDR3 sequence is 14 residues long. CDR3 in DNA: TGTGCCAGCAGCTGGACAGGAAGCTCCTACGAGCAGTACTTC. Its translation: CASSWTGSSYEQYF.